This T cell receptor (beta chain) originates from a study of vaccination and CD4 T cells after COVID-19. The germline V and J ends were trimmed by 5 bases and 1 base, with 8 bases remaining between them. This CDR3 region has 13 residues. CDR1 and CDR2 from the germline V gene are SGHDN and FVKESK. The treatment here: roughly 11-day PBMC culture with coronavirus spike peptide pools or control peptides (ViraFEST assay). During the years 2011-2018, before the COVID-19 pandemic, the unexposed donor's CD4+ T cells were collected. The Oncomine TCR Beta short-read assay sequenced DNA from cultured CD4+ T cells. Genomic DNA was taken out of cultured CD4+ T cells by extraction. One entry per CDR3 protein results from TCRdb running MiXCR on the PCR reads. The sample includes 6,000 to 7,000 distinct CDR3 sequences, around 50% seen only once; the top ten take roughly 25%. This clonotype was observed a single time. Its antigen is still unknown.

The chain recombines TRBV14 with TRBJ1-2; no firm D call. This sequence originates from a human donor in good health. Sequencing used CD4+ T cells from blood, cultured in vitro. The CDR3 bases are TGTGCCAGCAGCGCGGATTATAACTATGGCTACACCTTC. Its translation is CASSADYNYGYTF.